This T cell receptor (beta chain) was found in a study of T cell changes during pregnancy in multiple sclerosis. Trimming took 4 bases from V and 2 from J; bases not matched to a gene: 8. The CDR3 totals 16 residues. Germline V gene sequence: CDR1 SEHNR, CDR2 FQNEAQ (reference sequence). Clones were read by immunoSEQ multiplex PCR, and TCRdb kept only the in-frame ones, dropping some. Among roughly 64,000 clones listed, around 96% were seen once. The material sequenced was CD8+ T cells from peripheral blood mononuclear cells, taken after pregnancy. This receptor was identified in a female donor with multiple sclerosis, enrolled in a pregnancy study. This chain joins TRBV7-9 and TRBJ2-5; 9 nucleotides align to TRBD2. CDR3 DNA sequence: TGTGCCAGCAGCTACCCGGGAGCGGGGGGTCAAGAGACCCAGTACTTC. Translation gives CASSYPGAGGQETQYF.